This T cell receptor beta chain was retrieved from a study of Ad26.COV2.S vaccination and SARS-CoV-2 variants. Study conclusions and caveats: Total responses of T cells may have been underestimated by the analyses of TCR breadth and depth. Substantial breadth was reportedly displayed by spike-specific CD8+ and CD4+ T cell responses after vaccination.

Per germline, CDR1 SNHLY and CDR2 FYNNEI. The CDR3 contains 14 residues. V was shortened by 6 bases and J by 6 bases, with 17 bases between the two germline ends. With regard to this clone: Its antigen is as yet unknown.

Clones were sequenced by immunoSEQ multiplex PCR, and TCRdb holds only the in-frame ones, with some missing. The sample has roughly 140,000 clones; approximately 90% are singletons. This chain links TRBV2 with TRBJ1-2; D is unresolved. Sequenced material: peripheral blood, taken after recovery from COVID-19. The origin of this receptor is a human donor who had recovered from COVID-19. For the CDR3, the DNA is TGTGCCAGCAGCGGAAGCGGGTTTGGGAATGGCTACACCTTC. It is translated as CASSGSGFGNGYTF.